Below, one T cell receptor beta chain is given with its context. This entry belongs to a study of cytomegalovirus exposure and HLA in healthy donors. This CDR3 has 15 residues. From germline, CDR1 is PRHDT and CDR2 FYEKMQ (reference sequence). The V end was cut by 3 bases, the J end by 3 bases, with 12 bases between. Donors had nominal health at sampling but likely had unrecorded immune exposures. The PCR ran on 60 Vbeta and 13 Jbeta primers. Sequencing used immunoSEQ multiplex PCR; TCRdb keeps in-frame clones, though not all of them. The table shows around 190,000 clones, with more than 85% occurring only once.

The clonotype comes from a woman between 18 and 29 years old in good health and CMV-seronegative. The sequenced sample consisted of PBMCs. The chain is built from TRBV13 and TRBJ2-1; D is possibly TRBD2 (6 bases). The CDR3: CASSFGTGFYNEQFF. The CDR3 DNA follows: TGTGCCAGCAGCTTCGGGACTGGTTTCTACAATGAGCAGTTCTTC.